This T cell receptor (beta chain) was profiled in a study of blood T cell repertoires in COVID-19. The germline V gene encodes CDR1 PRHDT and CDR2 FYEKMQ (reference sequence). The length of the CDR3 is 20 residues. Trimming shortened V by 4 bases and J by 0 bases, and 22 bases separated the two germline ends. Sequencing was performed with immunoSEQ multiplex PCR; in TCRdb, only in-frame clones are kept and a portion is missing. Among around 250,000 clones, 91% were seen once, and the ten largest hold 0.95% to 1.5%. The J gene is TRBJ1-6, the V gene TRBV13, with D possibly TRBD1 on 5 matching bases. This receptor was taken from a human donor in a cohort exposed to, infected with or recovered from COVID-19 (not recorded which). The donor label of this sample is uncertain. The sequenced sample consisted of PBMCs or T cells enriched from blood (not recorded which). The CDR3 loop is CASSSGGGPVPSSYNSPLHF. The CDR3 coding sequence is TGTGCCAGCAGCTCCGGGGGGGGTCCGGTTCCGAGCTCCTATAATTCACCCCTCCACTTT.